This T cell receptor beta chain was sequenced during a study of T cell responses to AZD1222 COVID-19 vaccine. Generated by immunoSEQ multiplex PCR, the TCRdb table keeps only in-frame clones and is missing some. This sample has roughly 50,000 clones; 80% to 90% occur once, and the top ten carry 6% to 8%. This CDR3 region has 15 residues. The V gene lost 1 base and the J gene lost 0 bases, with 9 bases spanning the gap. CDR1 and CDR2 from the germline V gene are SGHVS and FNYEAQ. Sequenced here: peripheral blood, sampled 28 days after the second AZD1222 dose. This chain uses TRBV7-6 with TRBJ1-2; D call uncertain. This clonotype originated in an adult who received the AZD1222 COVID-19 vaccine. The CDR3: CASSLDYRPNYGYTF. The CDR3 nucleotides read TGTGCCAGCAGCTTAGATTACAGACCTAACTATGGCTACACCTTC.